This T cell receptor beta chain derives from a study of human T cells and chemical hapten exposure. The wider study: Upper-back patch tests with 0.01% DPC were read at 6 days. From small differences in pooled library volume came most of the variation in per-sample TCR yields. Study findings and constraints: Those TCRs sitting above 1 in 1000 frequency stayed the same with DPC sensitization.

The V gene's germline CDR1 is MRHNA and CDR2 SNTAGT. The CDR3 spans 14 residues. The trim removed 6 bases at V and 8 bases at J, leaving 5 bases unmatched. In the authors' methods: With a range of about 23,224 to 690,600, the median per sample was roughly 95,000 TCRs. Using its own MiXCR run on the RACE reads, TCRdb lists one record per CDR3 protein. These V and J calls are TCRdb output, not the study's own analysis. In the table there are tens of thousands of distinct CDR3 sequences, over 9.5% of which are singletons. Time point in this sample: pre-sensitization, week 0. Treatment in this sample: therapeutic diphenylcyclopropenone sensitization with weekly scalp DPC. For this clonotype: The antigen is not known.

This sequence originates from a man aged 25-45 years with alopecia areata. Some clones in this sample may be carry-over from other donors' samples. The chain uses TRBV6-4 and TRBJ2-1; 12 bases agree with TRBD2. Specimen: whole blood, collected in connection with sensitization to the hapten diphenylcyclopropenone (DPC). The CDR3 loop is CASRGLAGGYEQFF. CDR3 DNA sequence: TGTGCCAGCAGGGGCCTAGCGGGGGGGTATGAGCAGTTCTTC.